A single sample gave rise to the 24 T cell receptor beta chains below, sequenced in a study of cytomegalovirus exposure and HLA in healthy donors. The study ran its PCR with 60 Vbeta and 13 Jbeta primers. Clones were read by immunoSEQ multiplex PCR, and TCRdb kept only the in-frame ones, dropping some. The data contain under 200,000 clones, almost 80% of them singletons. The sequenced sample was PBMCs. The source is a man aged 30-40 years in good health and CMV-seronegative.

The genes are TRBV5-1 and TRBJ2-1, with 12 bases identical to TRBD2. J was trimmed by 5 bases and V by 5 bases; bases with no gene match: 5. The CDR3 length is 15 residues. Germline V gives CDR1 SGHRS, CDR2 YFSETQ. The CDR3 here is CASSSRTSGNNEQFF. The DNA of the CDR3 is TGCGCCAGCAGTTCCCGGACTAGCGGGAACAATGAGCAGTTCTTC.

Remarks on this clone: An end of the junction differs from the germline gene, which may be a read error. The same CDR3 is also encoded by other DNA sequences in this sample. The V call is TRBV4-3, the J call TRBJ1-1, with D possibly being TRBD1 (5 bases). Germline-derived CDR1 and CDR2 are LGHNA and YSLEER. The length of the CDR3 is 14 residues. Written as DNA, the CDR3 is TGCGCCAGCAGCCAAGAGGGAGGGGTCACTGAAGCGTTCTTT. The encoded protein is CASSQEGGVTEAFF.

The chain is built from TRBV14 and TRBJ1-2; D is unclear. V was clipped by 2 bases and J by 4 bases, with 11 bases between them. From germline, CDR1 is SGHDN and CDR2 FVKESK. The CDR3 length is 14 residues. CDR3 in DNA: TGTGCCAGCAGCCAAATCACGGGATCCTATGGCTACACCTTC. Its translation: CASSQITGSYGYTF.

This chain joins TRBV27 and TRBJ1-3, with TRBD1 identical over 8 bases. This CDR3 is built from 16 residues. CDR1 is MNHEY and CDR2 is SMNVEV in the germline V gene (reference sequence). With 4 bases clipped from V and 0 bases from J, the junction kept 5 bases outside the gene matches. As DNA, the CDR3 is TGTGCCAGCAGTTCCGGGACAGGATACTCTGGAAACACCATATATTTT. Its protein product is CASSSGTGYSGNTIYF.

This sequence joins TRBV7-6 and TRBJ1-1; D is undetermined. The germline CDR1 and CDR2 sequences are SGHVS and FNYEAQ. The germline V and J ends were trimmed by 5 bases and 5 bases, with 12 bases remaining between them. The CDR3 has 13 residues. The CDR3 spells CASSVHGRTEAFF. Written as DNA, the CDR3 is TGTGCCAGCAGCGTTCACGGGAGAACTGAAGCTTTCTTT.

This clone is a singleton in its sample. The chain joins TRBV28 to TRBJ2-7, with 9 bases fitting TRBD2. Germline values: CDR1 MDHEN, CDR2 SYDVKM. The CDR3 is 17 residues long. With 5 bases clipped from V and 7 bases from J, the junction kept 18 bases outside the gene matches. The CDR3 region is CASSPPGAGGRLSEQYF. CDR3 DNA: TGTGCCAGCAGTCCCCCGGGAGCGGGAGGACGCCTAAGTGAGCAGTACTTC. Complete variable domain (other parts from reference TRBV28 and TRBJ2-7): DVKVTQSSRYLVKRTGEKVFLECVQDMDHENMFWYRQDPGLGLRLIYFSYDVKMKEKGDIPEGYSVSREKKERFSLILESASTNQTSMYLCASSPPGAGGRLSEQYFGPGTRLTVT.

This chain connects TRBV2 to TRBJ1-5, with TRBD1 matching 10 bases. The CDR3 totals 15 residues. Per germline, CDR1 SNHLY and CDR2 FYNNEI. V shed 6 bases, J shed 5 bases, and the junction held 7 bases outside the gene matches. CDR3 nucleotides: TGTGCCAGCAGACAGGACAGGGGGGTTCATCAGCCCCAGCATTTT. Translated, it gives CASRQDRGVHQPQHF.

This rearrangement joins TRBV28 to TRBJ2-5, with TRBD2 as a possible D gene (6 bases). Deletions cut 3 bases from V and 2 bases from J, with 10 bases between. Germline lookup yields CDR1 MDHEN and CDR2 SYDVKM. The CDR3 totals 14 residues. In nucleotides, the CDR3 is TGTGCCAGCAGTTTCTTTGGGGGGCAAGAGACCCAGTACTTC. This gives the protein CASSFFGGQETQYF. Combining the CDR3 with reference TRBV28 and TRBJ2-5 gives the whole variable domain DVKVTQSSRYLVKRTGEKVFLECVQDMDHENMFWYRQDPGLGLRLIYFSYDVKMKEKGDIPEGYSVSREKKERFSLILESASTNQTSMYLCASSFFGGQETQYFGPGTRLLVL.

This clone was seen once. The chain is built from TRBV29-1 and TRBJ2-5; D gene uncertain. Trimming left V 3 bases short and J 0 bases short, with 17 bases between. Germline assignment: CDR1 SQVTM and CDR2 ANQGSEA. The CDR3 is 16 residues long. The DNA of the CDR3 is TGCAGCGTTGAGGCTCGAACAACGCGGTACCAAGAGACCCAGTACTTC. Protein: CSVEARTTRYQETQYF.

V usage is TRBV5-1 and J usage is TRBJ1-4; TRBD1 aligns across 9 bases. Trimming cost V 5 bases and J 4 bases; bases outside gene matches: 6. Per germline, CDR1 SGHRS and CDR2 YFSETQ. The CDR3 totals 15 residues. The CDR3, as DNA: TGCGCCAGCAGAGAGACAGGGGGAATTAATGAAAAACTGTTTTTT. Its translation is CASRETGGINEKLFF.

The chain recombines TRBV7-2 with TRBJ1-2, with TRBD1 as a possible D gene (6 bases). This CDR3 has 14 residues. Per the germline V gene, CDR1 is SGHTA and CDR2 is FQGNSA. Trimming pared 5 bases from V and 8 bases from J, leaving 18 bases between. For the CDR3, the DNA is TGTGCCAGCAGCCCACAGGGCCCCTCAGGGGGCTACACCTTC. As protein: CASSPQGPSGGYTF.

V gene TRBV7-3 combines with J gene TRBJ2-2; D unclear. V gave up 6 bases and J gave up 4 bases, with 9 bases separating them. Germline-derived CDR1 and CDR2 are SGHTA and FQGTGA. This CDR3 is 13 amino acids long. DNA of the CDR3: TGTGCCAGCAGACGGTTACCCACCGGGGAGCTGTTTTTT. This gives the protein CASRRLPTGELFF.

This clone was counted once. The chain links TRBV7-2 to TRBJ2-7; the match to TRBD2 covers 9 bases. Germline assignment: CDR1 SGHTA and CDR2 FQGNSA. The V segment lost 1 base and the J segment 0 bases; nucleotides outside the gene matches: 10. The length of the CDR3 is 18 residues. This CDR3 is CASSLGSGGGASSYEQYF. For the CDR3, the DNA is TGTGCCAGCAGCTTAGGCAGCGGCGGGGGGGCCAGCTCCTACGAGCAGTACTTC. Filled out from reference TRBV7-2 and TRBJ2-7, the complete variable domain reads GAGVSQSPSNKVTEKGKDVELRCDPISGHTALYWYRQSLGQGLEFLIYFQGNSAPDKSGLPSDRFSAERTGGSVSTLTIQRTQQEDSAVYLCASSLGSGGGASSYEQYFGPGTRLTVT.

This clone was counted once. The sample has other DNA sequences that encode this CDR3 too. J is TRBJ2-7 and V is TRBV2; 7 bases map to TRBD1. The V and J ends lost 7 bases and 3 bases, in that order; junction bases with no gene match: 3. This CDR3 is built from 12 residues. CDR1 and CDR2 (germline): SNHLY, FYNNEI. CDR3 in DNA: TGTGCCAGCACCCGGGACAGCTACGAGCAGTACTTC. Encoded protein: CASTRDSYEQYF.

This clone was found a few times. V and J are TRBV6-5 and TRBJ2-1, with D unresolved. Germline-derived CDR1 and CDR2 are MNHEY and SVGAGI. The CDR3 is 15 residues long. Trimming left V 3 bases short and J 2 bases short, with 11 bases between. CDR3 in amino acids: CASSYGGTPYNEQFF. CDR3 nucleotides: TGTGCCAGCAGTTATGGCGGAACCCCCTACAATGAGCAGTTCTTC.

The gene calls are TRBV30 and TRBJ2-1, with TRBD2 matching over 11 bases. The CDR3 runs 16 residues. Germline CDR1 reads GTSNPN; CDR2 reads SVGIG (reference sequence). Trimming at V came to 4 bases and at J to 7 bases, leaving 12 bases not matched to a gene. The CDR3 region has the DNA TGTGCCTGGATGCGAACTAGCGGGAGAGGATGGAATGAGCAGTTCTTC. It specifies CAWMRTSGRGWNEQFF.

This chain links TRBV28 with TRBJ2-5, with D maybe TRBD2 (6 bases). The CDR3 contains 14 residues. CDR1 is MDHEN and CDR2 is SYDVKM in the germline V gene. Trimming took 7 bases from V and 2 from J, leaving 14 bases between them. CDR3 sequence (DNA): TGTGCCAGCAACCCTAGTGGGAGGCAAGAGACCCAGTACTTC. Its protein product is CASNPSGRQETQYF.

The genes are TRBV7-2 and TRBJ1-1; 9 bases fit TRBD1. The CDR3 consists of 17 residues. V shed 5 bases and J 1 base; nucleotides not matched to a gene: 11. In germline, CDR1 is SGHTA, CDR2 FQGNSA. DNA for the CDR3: TGTGCCAGCAGCCATGGACAGGGGCGATTAAAGAACACTGAAGCTTTCTTT. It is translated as CASSHGQGRLKNTEAFF.

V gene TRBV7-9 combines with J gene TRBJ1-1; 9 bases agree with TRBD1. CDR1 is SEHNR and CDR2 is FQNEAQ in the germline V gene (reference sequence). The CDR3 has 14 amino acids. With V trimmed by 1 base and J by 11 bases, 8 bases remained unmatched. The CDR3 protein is CASSLDLGQGSAFF. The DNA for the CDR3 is TGTGCCAGCAGCTTAGATCTGGGACAGGGAAGCGCTTTCTTT.

The CDR3 protein is CASSPRGKDGYTF. The CDR3 DNA reads as TGTGCCAGCAGCCCCAGGGGAAAGGATGGCTACACCTTC. V and J are TRBV6-1 and TRBJ1-2; maybe TRBD1 (6 bases). The germline V and J ends were trimmed by 6 bases and 6 bases, with 14 bases remaining between them. Germline V lookup: CDR1 MNHNS, CDR2 SASEGT. The CDR3 has 13 residues.

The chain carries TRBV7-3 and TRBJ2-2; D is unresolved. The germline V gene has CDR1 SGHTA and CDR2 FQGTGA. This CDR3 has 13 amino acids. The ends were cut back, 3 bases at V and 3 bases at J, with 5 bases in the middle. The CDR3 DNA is TGTGCCAGCAGCTTCGACTACACCGGGGAGCTGTTTTTT. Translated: CASSFDYTGELFF.

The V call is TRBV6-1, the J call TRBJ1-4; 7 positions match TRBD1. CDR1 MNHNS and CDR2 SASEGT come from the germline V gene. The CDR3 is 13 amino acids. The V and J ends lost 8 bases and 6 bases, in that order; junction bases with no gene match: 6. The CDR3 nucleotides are TGTGCCAGCCTTACAGGGGTGGATGAAAAACTGTTTTTT. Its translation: CASLTGVDEKLFF.

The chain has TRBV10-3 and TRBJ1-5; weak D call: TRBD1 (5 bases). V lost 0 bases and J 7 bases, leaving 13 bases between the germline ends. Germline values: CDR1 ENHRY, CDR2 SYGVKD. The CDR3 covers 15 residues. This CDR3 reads CAISESMQGGQPQHF. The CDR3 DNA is TGTGCCATCAGTGAGTCGATGCAGGGAGGACAGCCCCAGCATTTT.

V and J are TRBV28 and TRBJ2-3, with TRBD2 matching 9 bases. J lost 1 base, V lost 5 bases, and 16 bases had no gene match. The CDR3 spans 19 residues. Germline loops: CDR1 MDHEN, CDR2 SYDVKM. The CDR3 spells CASSAPLGGGAFGTDTQYF. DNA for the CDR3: TGTGCCAGCAGTGCCCCTCTGGGCGGGGGGGCCTTCGGCACAGATACGCAGTATTTT. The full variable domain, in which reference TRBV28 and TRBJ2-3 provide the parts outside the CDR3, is DVKVTQSSRYLVKRTGEKVFLECVQDMDHENMFWYRQDPGLGLRLIYFSYDVKMKEKGDIPEGYSVSREKKERFSLILESASTNQTSMYLCASSAPLGGGAFGTDTQYFGPGTRLTVL.